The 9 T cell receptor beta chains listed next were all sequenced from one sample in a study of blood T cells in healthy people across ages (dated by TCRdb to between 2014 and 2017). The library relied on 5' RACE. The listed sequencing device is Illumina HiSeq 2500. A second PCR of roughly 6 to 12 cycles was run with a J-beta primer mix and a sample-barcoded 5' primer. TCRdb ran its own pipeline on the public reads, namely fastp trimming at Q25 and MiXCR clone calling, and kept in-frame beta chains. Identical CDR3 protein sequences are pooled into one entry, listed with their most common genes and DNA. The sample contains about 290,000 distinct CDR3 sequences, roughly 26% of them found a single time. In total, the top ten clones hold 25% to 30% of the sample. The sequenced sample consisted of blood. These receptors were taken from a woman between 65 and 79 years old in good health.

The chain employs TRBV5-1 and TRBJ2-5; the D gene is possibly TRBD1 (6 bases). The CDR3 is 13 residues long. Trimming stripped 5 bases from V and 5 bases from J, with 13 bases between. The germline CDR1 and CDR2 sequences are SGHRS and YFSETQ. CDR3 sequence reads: CASSGQGMETQYF. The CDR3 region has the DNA TGCGCCAGCAGTGGCCAGGGGATGGAGACCCAGTACTTC.

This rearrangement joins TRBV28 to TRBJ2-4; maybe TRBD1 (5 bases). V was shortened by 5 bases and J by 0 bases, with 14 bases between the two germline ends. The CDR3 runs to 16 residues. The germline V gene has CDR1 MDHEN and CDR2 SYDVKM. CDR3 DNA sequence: TGTGCCAGCAGTCCTCGACAGCGACTAGCCAAAAACATTCAGTACTTC. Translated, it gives CASSPRQRLAKNIQYF.

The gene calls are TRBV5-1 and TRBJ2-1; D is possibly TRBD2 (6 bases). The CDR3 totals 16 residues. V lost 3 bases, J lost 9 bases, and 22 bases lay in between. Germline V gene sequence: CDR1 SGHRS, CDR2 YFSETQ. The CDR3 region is CASSSGAGSLIGEQFF. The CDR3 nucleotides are TGCGCCAGCAGCTCGGGAGCAGGGTCTCTCATCGGTGAGCAGTTCTTC.

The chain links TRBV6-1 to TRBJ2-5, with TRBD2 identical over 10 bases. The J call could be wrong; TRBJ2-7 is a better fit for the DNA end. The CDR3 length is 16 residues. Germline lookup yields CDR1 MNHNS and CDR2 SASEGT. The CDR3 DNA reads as TGTGCCAGCAGTGAACCCGGACGGGGGACTAGCGACGAGCAGTACTTC. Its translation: CASSEPGRGTSDEQYF.

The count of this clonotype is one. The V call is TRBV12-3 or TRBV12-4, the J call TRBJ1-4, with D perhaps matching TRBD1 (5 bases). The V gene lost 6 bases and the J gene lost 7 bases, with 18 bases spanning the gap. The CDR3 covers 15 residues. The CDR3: CASRWEQGVGEKLFF. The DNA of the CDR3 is TGTGCCAGCAGATGGGAGCAGGGTGTCGGTGAAAAACTGTTTTTT.

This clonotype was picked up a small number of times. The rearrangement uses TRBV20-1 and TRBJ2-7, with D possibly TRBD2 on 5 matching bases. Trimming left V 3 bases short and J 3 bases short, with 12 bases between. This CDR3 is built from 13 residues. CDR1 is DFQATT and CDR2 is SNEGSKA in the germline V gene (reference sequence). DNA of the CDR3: TGCAGTGCTAGTGGACTGACGAACTACGAGCAGTACTTC. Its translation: CSASGLTNYEQYF.

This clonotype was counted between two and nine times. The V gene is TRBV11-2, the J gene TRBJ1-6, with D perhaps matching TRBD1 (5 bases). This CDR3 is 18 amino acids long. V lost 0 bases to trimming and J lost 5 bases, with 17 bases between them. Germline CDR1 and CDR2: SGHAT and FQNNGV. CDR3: CASSLEGRGGAHNSPLHF. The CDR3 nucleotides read TGTGCCAGCAGCTTAGAGGGGCGTGGGGGAGCCCATAATTCACCCCTCCACTTT.

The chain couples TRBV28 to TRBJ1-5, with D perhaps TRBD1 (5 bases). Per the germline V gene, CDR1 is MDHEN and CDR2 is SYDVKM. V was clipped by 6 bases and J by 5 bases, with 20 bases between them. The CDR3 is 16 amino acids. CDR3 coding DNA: TGTGCCAGCAGCCGAAAACGGCAGGTGGGGGATCAGCCCCAGCATTTT. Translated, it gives CASSRKRQVGDQPQHF.

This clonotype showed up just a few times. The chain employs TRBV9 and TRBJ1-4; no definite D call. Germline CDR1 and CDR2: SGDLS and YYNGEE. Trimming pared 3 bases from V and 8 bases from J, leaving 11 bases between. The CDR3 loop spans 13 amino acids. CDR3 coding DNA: TGTGCCAGCAGCGGTGAGTCGAACGAAAAACTGTTTTTT. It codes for CASSGESNEKLFF.